The rows below give T cell receptor beta chains drawn from one sample of a study of blood T cell repertoires in COVID-19. TCRdb keeps only in-frame clones here, not all; method: immunoSEQ multiplex PCR. The sample holds more than 140,000 clones, 65% to 90% seen once. Input material: peripheral blood. The receptors stem from a woman in her forties or fifties in a cohort sampled during active or convalescent COVID-19. Both conserved end residues are part of each CDR3. A D gene is named only where the DNA matches it firmly. Clone size is not always given. Where it is, it says once, few, many or a class for expanded clones.

size,J,D,V,DNA,CDR3
-,TRBJ1-6,-,TRBV5-1,TGCGCCAGCAGCTTGGCAGACAGAGACTCCTCTAATTCACCCCTCCACTTT,CASSLADRDSSNSPLHF
once,TRBJ1-1,-,TRBV6-5,TGTGCCAGCAGAGCAGGTGATACTGAAGCTTTCTTT,CASRAGDTEAFF
once,TRBJ1-6,-,TRBV7-2,TGTGCCAGCAGCTTAGTTTGGCAGGGGACGAGAAATAATTCACCCCTCCACTTT,CASSLVWQGTRNNSPLHF
once,TRBJ1-2,-,TRBV30,TGTGCCTGGAGTGTTTGGCAGGGAGGCTATGGCTACACCTTC,CAWSVWQGGYGYTF
-,TRBJ2-4,-,TRBV5-1,TGCGCCAGCAGCTTGGGACAGGCGTACAGAGACATTCAGTACTTC,CASSLGQAYRDIQYF
-,TRBJ1-2,-,TRBV13,TGTGCCAGCAGCCCAAACACCAACTATGGCTACACCTTC,CASSPNTNYGYTF
-,TRBJ1-3,TRBD1,TRBV12-5,TGTGCTAGTGGTCCGGGACAGTCTAGAAACACCATATATTTT,CASGPGQSRNTIYF
once,TRBJ2-2,-,TRBV24-1,TGTGCCACCAGTGACCCCGTTACCGGGGAGCTGTTTTTT,CATSDPVTGELFF
-,TRBJ1-2,-,TRBV3-1/TRBV3-2,TGTGCCAGCAGCCAAGAGGGAATGAGGGTGGTCGGCTACACCTTC,CASSQEGMRVVGYTF
-,TRBJ1-3,TRBD1,TRBV18,TGTGCCAGCTCACAGGGGGCCCCTCCTGGAAACACCATATATTTT,CASSQGAPPGNTIYF
-,TRBJ2-1,TRBD2,TRBV4-2,TGTGCCAGCAGCCGGCGTACAATCGCGGGGGGGGTCAAGGAGTTCTTC,CASSRRTIAGGVKEFF
-,TRBJ2-2,TRBD1,TRBV11-1,TGTGCCAGCAGGTCGGACAGGGCAAGCGGGGAGCTGTTTTTT,CASRSDRASGELFF
once,TRBJ2-3,-,TRBV9,TGTGCCAGCAGCGTCGGTCTCAACGTGGGCGCAGATACGCAGTATTTT,CASSVGLNVGADTQYF
-,TRBJ1-6,TRBD1,TRBV3-1/TRBV3-2,TGTGCCAGCAGCCGGACAGGGAATAATTCACCCCTCCACTTT,CASSRTGNNSPLHF
-,TRBJ1-2,-,TRBV6-5,TGTGCCAGCAGTTACGCAAGGCAGGCCTCCTCGGGCTACACCTTC,CASSYARQASSGYTF
-,TRBJ1-5,-,TRBV5-3,TGTGCCAGAAGCTTTTTAAGGGTAACAGGGAAACAGCCCCAGCATTTT,CARSFLRVTGKQPQHF
once,TRBJ1-1,-,TRBV7-8,TGTGCCAGCAGCCGTCTCGGTAATGAAGCTTTCTTT,CASSRLGNEAFF
-,TRBJ2-5,-,TRBV19,TGTGCCACGAGGGGAATGGGGGCCGGAGAGACCCAGTACTTC,CATRGMGAGETQYF
-,TRBJ1-1,-,TRBV7-2,TGTGCCAGCAGCCTCCCCGTCGGGGGGAACACTGAAGCTTTCTTT,CASSLPVGGNTEAFF
-,TRBJ1-1,-,TRBV4-3,TGCGCCAGCAGCCAGTCGGGTAGGGGGTCTTCCACTGAAGCTTTCTTT,CASSQSGRGSSTEAFF
-,TRBJ1-2,-,TRBV3-1/TRBV3-2,TGTGCCAGCAGCCCACCCACAGGAATCTATGGCTACACCTTC,CASSPPTGIYGYTF
-,TRBJ1-1,TRBD1,TRBV6-2/TRBV6-3,TGTGCCAGCAGCGGGACAGACGTCGTCGAAGCTTTCTTT,CASSGTDVVEAFF
-,TRBJ1-2,-,TRBV19,TGTGCCAGTAGTTTTATACAGGCCGTTCTCGGCTACACCTTC,CASSFIQAVLGYTF
few,TRBJ2-1,TRBD2,TRBV7-3,TGTGCCAGCAGCAGAACTAGCGGGGGGCCGTGGGATGAGCAGTTCTTC,CASSRTSGGPWDEQFF
-,TRBJ2-1,TRBD1,TRBV5-1,TGCGCCAGCGGGGACGGACAGGCCTCGAACAATGAGCAGTTCTTC,CASGDGQASNNEQFF
-,TRBJ1-5,TRBD1,TRBV27,TGTGCCTCCCGGACAGGAGTACTAAGCAATCAGCCCCAGCATTTT,CASRTGVLSNQPQHF
-,TRBJ1-2,-,TRBV2,TGTGCCAGCACAGGCCCAACGGTGGGTGGCTACACCTTC,CASTGPTVGGYTF
-,TRBJ1-2,TRBD1,TRBV4-1,TGCGCCAGCAGCCAAGGCCGGGACAGGACGAACTATGGCTACACCTTC,CASSQGRDRTNYGYTF
once,TRBJ2-5,-,TRBV5-1,TGCGCCAGCAGCTCGACAGCTGCGGAGACCCAGTACTTC,CASSSTAAETQYF
once,TRBJ1-5,-,TRBV10-3,TGTGCCATCAGTGAGGCGCCTCCGAGTCAGCCCCAGCATTTT,CAISEAPPSQPQHF
-,TRBJ1-1,-,TRBV5-5,TGTGCCAGCAGCTTTGGATCCGGGGGAGAGCGGGGCACTGAAGCTTTCTTT,CASSFGSGGERGTEAFF
-,TRBJ1-6,TRBD1,TRBV11-2,TGTGCCAGCAGCGGGACAGGGGGCGTAGAGGGCTCCTATAATTCACCCCTCCACTTT,CASSGTGGVEGSYNSPLHF
-,TRBJ2-7,-,TRBV4-2,TGTGCCAGCAGGACAGGAAGAGGGGAGCAGTACTTC,CASRTGRGEQYF
-,TRBJ1-4,TRBD1,TRBV13,TGTGCCAGCAGCTTATGGGGACAGGGGTTTGAAAAACTGTTTTTT,CASSLWGQGFEKLFF
-,TRBJ1-6,-,TRBV6-1,TGTGCCAGCAGTGAATTACAGGGTCGGAATTCACCCCTCCACTTT,CASSELQGRNSPLHF
-,TRBJ1-2,TRBD1,TRBV3-1/TRBV3-2,TGTGCCAGCAGCCAAGATAGGGGGACAGGGGGAAGTCATGGCTACACCTTC,CASSQDRGTGGSHGYTF
-,TRBJ2-3,TRBD1,TRBV5-1,TGCGCCAGCTACAGGGGCGATGCCACAGATACGCAGTATTTT,CASYRGDATDTQYF
-,TRBJ1-2,-,TRBV11-2,TGTGCCAGCAGCTTACAGGGGTCTAACTATGGCTACACCTTC,CASSLQGSNYGYTF
-,TRBJ2-5,-,TRBV7-6,TGTGCCAGCAGCTTATATCTAGGGGCGCGAACCGAGACCCAGTACTTC,CASSLYLGARTETQYF
few,TRBJ2-7,-,TRBV9,TGTGCCAGCAGCGTCGATTACAGGGACGCCTACTACGAGCAGTACTTC,CASSVDYRDAYYEQYF
-,TRBJ1-5,TRBD1,TRBV18,TGTGCCAGCTCAAATCAAGGGGGCAGCAATCAGCCCCAGCATTTT,CASSNQGGSNQPQHF